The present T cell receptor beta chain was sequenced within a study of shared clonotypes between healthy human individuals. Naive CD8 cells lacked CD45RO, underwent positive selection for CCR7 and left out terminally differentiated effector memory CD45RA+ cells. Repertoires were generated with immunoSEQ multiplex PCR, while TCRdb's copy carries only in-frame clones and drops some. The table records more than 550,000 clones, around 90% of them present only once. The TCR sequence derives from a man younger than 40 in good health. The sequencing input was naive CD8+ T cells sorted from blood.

The CDR3 coding sequence is TGTGCCAGCAGTTTAAATATGGGACAGGGGATCCCCTACGAGCAGTACTTC. Translating gives CASSLNMGQGIPYEQYF. This chain joins TRBV27 and TRBJ2-7, with 10 nucleotides matching TRBD1. Per the germline V gene, CDR1 is MNHEY and CDR2 is SMNVEV (reference sequence). The length of the CDR3 is 17 residues. With 2 bases clipped from V and 2 bases from J, the junction kept 9 bases outside the gene matches.